This T cell receptor (beta chain) was obtained from a study of cytomegalovirus exposure and HLA in healthy donors. General observations from the study: Being indistinguishable, some V segments were excluded, TRBV6-2 and TRBV6-3 among them. In a later analysis, HLA-associated beta chains showed higher expansion and lower generation probabilities than comparable chains.

In the case of this clone: Its antigen is not identified.

The CDR3 extends over 14 amino acids. Germline lookup yields CDR1 MDHEN and CDR2 SYDVKM. V was pared by 6 bases and J by 5 bases, with 17 bases between. PCR used 60 Vbeta primers and 13 Jbeta primers. Measured with immunoSEQ multiplex PCR; TCRdb has only the in-frame clones, and not every one. The sample gives 130,000 to 150,000 clones, nearly 80% of which show up once; approximately 5.1% is in the top ten. The sequence was obtained from a male donor in good health and CMV-seronegative. V gene TRBV28 combines with J gene TRBJ2-7, with D perhaps TRBD1 (6 bases). The source material was PBMCs. CDR3 coding DNA: TGTGCCAGCAGACCCTCCGGGACATTGGACGAGCAGTACTTC. Translated: CASRPSGTLDEQYF.